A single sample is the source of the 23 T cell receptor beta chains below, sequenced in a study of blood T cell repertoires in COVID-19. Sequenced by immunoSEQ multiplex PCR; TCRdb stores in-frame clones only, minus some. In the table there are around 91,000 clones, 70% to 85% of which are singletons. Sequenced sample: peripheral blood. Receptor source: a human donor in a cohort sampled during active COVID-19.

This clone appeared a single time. The CDR3 bases are TGTGCCAGCAGCTTAATAAGTACTAGCGGGAGGTATGAGCAGTTCTTC. Protein product: CASSLISTSGRYEQFF. The rearrangement uses TRBV7-3 and TRBJ2-1; 12 bases match TRBD2. Losses at the gene ends were 1 base for V and 8 bases for J; bases not matched to a gene: 6. CDR1 SGHTA and CDR2 FQGTGA come from the germline V gene. This CDR3 comprises 16 residues.

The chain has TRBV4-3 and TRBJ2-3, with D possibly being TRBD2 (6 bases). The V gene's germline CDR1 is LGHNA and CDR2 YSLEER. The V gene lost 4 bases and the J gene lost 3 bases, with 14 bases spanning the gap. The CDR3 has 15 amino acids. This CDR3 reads CASSPWTSGTDTQYF. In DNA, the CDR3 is TGCGCCAGCAGCCCGTGGACCAGCGGGACAGATACGCAGTATTTT.

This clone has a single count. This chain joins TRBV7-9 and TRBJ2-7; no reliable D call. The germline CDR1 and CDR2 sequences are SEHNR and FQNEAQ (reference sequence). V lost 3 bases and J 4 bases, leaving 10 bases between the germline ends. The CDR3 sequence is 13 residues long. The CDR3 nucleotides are TGTGCCAGCAGCTTGAGCTCCTCTTACGAGCAGTACTTC. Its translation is CASSLSSSYEQYF.

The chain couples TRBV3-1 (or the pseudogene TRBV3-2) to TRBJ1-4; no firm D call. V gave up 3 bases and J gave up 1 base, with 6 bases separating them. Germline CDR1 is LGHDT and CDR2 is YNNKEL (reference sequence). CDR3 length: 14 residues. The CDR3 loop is CASSQPGTNEKLFF. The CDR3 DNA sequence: TGTGCCAGCAGCCAGCCAGGAACTAATGAAAAACTGTTTTTT.

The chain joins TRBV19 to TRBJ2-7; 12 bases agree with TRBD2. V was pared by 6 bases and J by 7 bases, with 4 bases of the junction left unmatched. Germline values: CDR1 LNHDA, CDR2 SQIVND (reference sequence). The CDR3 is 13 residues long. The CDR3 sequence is CASRGLAGGEQYF. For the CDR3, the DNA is TGTGCCAGTAGAGGGCTAGCGGGGGGGGAGCAGTACTTC.

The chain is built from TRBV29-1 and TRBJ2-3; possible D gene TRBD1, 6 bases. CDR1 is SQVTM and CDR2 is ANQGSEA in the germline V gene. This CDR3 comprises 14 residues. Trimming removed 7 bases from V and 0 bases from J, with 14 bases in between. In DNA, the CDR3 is TGCAGCGCCGAGGGGGAAGGGAGCACAGATACGCAGTATTTT. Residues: CSAEGEGSTDTQYF.

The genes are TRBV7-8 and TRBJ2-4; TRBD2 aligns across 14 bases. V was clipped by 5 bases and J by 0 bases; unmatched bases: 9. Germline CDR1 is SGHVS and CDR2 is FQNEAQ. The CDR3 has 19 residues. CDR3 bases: TGTGCCAGCAGCCAGCGGGGACTAGCGGGGGCCCTAGCCAAAAACATTCAGTACTTC. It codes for CASSQRGLAGALAKNIQYF.

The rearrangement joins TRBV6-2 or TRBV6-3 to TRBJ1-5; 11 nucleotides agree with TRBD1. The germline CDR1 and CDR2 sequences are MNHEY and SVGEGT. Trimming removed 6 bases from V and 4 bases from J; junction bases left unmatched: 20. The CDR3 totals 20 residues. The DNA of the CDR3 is TGTGCCAGCAGCCGATTAACGGGACAGGGGGGTCCGATTGGAAATCAGCCCCAGCATTTT. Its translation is CASSRLTGQGGPIGNQPQHF.

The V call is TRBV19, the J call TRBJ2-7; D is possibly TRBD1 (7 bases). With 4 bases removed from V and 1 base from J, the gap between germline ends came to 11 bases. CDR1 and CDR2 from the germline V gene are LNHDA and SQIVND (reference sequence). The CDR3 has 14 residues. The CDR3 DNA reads TGTGCCAGTAGTACGCGGGACAGATCCTACGAGCAGTACTTC. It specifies CASSTRDRSYEQYF.

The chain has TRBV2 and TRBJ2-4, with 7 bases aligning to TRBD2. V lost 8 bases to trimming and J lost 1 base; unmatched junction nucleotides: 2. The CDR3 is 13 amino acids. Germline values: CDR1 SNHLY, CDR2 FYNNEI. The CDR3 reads CASWRGAKNIQYF. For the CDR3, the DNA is TGTGCCAGCTGGCGGGGGGCCAAAAACATTCAGTACTTC.

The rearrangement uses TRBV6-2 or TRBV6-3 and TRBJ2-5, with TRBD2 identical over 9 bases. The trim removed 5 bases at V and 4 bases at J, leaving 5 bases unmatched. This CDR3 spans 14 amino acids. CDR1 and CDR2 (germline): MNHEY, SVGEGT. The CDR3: CASSRGGARETQYF. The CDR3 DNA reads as TGTGCCAGCAGTCGCGGGGGGGCCCGAGAGACCCAGTACTTC.

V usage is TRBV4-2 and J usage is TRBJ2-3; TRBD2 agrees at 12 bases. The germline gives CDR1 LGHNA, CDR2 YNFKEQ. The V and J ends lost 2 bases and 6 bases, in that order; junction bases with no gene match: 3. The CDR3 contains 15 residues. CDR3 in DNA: TGTGCCAGCAGCCAAATGGGACTAGCGGGTGATACGCAGTATTTT. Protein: CASSQMGLAGDTQYF.

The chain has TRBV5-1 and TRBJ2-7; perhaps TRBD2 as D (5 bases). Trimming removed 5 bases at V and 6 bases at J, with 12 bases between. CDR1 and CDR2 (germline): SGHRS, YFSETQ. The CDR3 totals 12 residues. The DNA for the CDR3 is TGCGCCAGCAGTTCGGGATGGAGCGAGCAGTACTTC. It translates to CASSSGWSEQYF.

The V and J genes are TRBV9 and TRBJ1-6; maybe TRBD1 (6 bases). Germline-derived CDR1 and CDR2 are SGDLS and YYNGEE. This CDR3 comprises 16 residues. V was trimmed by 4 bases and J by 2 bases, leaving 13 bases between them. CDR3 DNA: TGTGCCAGCAGCCGCAGGGGAGAGGCCTATAATTCACCCCTCCACTTT. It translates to CASSRRGEAYNSPLHF.

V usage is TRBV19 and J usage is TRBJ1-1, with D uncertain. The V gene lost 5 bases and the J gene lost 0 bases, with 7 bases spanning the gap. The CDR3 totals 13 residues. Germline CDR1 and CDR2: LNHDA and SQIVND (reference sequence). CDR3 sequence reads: CASSGGLNTEAFF. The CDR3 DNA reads TGTGCCAGTAGTGGCGGATTGAACACTGAAGCTTTCTTT.

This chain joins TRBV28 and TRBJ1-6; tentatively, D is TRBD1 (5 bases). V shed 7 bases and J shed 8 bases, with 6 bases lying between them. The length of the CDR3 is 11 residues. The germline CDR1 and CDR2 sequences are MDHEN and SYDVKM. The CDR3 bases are TGTGCCAGCATAGGGGATTCACCCCTCCACTTT. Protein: CASIGDSPLHF.

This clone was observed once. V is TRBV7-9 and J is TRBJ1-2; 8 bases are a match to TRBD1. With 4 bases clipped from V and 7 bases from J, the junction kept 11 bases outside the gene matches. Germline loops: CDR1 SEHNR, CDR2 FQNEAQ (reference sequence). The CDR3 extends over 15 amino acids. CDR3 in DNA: TGTGCCAGCAGCTATGTGGGTGGACAGGGCTCTGGCTACACCTTC. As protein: CASSYVGGQGSGYTF. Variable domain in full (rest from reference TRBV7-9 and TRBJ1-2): DTGVSQNPRHKITKRGQNVTFRCDPISEHNRLYWYRQTLGQGPEFLTYFQNEAQLEKSRLLSDRFSAERPKGSFSTLEIQRTEQGDSAMYLCASSYVGGQGSGYTFGSGTRLTVV.

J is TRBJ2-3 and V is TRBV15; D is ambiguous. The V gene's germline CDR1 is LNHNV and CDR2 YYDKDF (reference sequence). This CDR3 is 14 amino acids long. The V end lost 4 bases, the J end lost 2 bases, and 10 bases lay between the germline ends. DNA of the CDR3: TGTGCCACCAGCACTGCCATAGACACAGATACGCAGTATTTT. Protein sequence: CATSTAIDTDTQYF.

The DNA of the CDR3 is TGCGCCAGCAGCTTGCAAAGCGGGCGGGGAGATACGCAGTATTTT. It specifies CASSLQSGRGDTQYF. V usage is TRBV5-1 and J usage is TRBJ2-3; TRBD2 might be the D (6 bases). Trimming cost V 1 base and J 5 bases, with 14 bases left between them. This CDR3 spans 15 amino acids. Germline CDR1 and CDR2: SGHRS and YFSETQ. The full variable domain, in which reference TRBV5-1 and TRBJ2-3 provide the parts outside the CDR3, is KAGVTQTPRYLIKTRGQQVTLSCSPISGHRSVSWYQQTPGQGLQFLFEYFSETQRNKGNFPGRFSGRQFSNSRSEMNVSTLELGDSALYLCASSLQSGRGDTQYFGPGTRLTVL.

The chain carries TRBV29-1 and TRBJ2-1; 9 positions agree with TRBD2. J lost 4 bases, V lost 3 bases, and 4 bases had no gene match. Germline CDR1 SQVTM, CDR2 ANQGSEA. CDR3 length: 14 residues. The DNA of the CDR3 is TGCAGCGTTGAGCGTAGCGGGAGTTACAATGAGCAGTTCTTC. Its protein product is CSVERSGSYNEQFF.

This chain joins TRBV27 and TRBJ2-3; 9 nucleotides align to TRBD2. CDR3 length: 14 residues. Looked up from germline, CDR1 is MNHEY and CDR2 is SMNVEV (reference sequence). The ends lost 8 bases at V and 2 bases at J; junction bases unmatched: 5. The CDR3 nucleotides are TGTGCCAGCCAAGCGGGGGGCTACACAGATACGCAGTATTTT. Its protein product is CASQAGGYTDTQYF.

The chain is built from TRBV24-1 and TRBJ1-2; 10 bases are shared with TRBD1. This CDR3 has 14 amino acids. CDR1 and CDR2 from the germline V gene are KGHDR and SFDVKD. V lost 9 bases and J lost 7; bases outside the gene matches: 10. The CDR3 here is CATRPGTGVGGYTF. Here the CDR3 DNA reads TGTGCCACCCGTCCCGGGACAGGGGTTGGTGGCTACACCTTC.

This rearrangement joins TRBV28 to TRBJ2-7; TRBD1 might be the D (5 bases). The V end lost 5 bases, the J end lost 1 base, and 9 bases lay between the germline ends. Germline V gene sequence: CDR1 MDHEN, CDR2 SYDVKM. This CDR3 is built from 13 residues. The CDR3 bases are TGTGCCAGCAGTATGCAGGGTTCCTACGAGCAGTACTTC. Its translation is CASSMQGSYEQYF.